The present entry profiles one TCR beta chain with its context. The antigen is not known. The entry originates in a study of vaccination effects on CD4 cells after COVID-19. Study at large: After the second dose, samples were taken at median day 72.

TCRdb's copy holds only in-frame clones and misses some; the assay was immunoSEQ multiplex PCR. Here the sample spans 20,000 to 30,000 clones, about 70% being singletons. Under the ViraFEST assay, PBMC were stimulated with viral peptide pools so that antigen-specific CD4+ T cells expanded. Sequencing was performed afterwards. Subsequent to 10 days of culture, CD4+ T cells were isolated. Two-dose vaccination with either BNT162b2 or mRNA-1273 was given to the participants. The study found no prior SARS-CoV-2 infection in the vaccine recipients, who tested negative for nucleocapsid antibodies. The CDR3 is 13 residues long. V gave up 8 bases and J gave up 5 bases, with 15 bases separating them. Germline CDR1 and CDR2: SQVTM and ANQGSEA.

The chain uses TRBV29-1 and TRBJ1-4, with D uncertain. This specimen was CD4+ T cells from PBMCs cultured with SARS-CoV-2 spike peptides, taken after COVID-19 vaccination. The TCR was taken from a human donor who received a COVID-19 vaccine. This chain's CDR3 is CSFATIGNEKLFF. In DNA, the CDR3 is TGCAGCTTTGCGACCATCGGGAATGAAAAACTGTTTTTT.